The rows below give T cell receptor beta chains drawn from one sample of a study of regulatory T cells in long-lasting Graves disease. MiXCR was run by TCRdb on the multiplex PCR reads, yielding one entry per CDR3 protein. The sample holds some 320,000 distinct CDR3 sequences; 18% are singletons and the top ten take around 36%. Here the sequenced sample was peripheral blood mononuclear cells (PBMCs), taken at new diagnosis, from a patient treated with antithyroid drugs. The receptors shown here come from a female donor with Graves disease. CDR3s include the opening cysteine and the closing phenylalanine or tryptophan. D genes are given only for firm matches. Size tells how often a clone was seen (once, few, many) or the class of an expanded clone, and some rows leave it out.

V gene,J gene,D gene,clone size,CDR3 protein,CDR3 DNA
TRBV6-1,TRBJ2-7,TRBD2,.,CASRDVAGEQYF,TGTGCCAGCAGAGACGTAGCGGGAGAGCAGTACTTC
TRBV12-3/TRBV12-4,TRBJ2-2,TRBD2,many,CASSAPGTSTGELFF,TGTGCCAGCAGTGCTCCCGGGACTAGCACCGGGGAGCTGTTTTTT
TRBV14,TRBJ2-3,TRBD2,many,CASSPRTSELTDTQYF,TGTGCCAGCAGCCCTCGGACTAGCGAGTTGACAGATACGCAGTATTTT
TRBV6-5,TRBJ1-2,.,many,CACSYMRRDGYGYTF,TGTGCCTGCAGTTACATGCGACGGGACGGGTATGGCTACACCTTC
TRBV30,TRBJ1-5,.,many,CAWSAGVGQPQHF,TGTGCCTGGAGTGCAGGGGTCGGGCAGCCCCAGCATTTT
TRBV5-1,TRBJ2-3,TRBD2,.,CASSPTSGRGTQYF,TGCGCCAGCAGCCCGACTAGCGGGAGGGGTACGCAGTATTTT
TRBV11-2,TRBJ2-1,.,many,CASSLARGPLNEQFF,TGTGCCAGCAGCTTAGCTAGGGGCCCTCTAAATGAGCAGTTCTTC
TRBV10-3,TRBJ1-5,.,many,CAISEYPDTAGNQPQHF,TGTGCCATCAGTGAGTACCCTGACACAGCTGGAAATCAGCCCCAGCATTTT
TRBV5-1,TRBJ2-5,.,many,CASRRTNQETQYF,TGCGCCAGCAGAAGGACAAACCAAGAGACCCAGTACTTC
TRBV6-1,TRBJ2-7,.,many,CASRTGTEVFEQYF,TGTGCCAGCAGGACCGGGACGGAGGTCTTCGAGCAGTACTTC
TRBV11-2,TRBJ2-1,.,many,CASSLDDSGTQSDFF,TGTGCCAGCAGCTTAGATGATTCCGGGACCCAGAGCGATTTCTTC
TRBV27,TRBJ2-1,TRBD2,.,CASSLRRLAGGNEQFF,TGTGCCAGCAGTTTAAGGCGACTAGCGGGAGGCAATGAGCAGTTCTTC
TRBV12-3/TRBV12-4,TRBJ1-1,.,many,CASSSSENTEAFF,TGTGCCAGCAGCTCCTCAGAGAACACTGAAGCTTTCTTT
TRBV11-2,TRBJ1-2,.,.,CASSLNMAGYGYTF,TGTGCCAGCAGCTTAAACATGGCGGGTTATGGCTACACCTTC
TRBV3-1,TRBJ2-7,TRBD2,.,CASSPSASGTHEQYF,TGTGCCAGCAGCCCGTCCGCTAGCGGGACCCACGAGCAGTACTTC
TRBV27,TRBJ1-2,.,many,CASSLSQGKSYGYTF,TGTGCCAGCAGTTTATCGCAGGGGAAGAGCTATGGCTACACCTTC
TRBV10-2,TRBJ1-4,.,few,CAHPRGSKIRREKLFF,TGCGCCCACCCCCGTGGGTCTAAAATAAGGAGGGAAAAACTGTTTTTT
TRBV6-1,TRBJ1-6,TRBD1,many,CASSQTGTGLLLNSPLHF,TGTGCCAGCAGTCAGACCGGGACAGGCCTTCTCCTTAATTCACCCCTCCACTTT
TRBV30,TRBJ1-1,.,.,CAWSTLPLTGNTEAFF,TGTGCCTGGAGTACCCTCCCATTGACAGGGAACACTGAAGCTTTCTTT
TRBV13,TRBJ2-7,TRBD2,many,CASSFPSGNSYEQYF,TGTGCCAGCAGCTTTCCTAGCGGGAACTCCTACGAGCAGTACTTC
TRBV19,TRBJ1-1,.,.,CASQPGDRLNTEAFF,TGTGCCAGTCAACCAGGAGACAGACTAAACACTGAAGCTTTCTTT
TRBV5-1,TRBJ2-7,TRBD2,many,CASSLGGLAGMYEQYF,TGCGCCAGCAGCTTGGGAGGCCTAGCGGGAATGTACGAGCAGTACTTC
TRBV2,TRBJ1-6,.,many,CASSDSPLHF,TGTGCCAGCAGTGATTCACCCCTCCACTTT
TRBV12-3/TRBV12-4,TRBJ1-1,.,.,CASTEQRPTSEAFF,TGTGCCAGCACCGAACAGCGCCCGACCTCTGAAGCTTTCTTT
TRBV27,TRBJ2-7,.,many,CASRYKQGPSYEQYF,TGTGCCAGCAGATATAAACAGGGACCCTCCTACGAGCAGTACTTC
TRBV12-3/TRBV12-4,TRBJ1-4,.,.,CASSLEVEDEKLFF,TGTGCCAGCAGTTTGGAAGTAGAGGATGAAAAACTGTTTTTT